This T cell receptor beta chain was obtained from a study of shared clonotypes between healthy human individuals. The protocol was immunoSEQ multiplex PCR, while the TCRdb copy is restricted to in-frame clones and leaves out a portion. The data hold approximately 590,000 clones, with roughly 96% observed a single time. CDR1 MNHNS and CDR2 SASEGT come from the germline V gene. This CDR3 spans 14 amino acids. Trimming stripped 3 bases from V and 8 bases from J, with 14 bases between. Naive CD8 cells comprised CD45RO-negative, CCR7-positively selected cells, excluding terminally differentiated effector memory CD45RA+ cells.

The receptor was derived from a woman in her 30s in good health. The chain uses TRBV6-1 and TRBJ2-1; D is undetermined. Specimen: naive CD8+ T cells sorted from blood. The DNA for the CDR3 is TGTGCCAGCAGTGAGCTTTTGTCGGCGGATGAGCAGTTCTTC. As protein: CASSELLSADEQFF.